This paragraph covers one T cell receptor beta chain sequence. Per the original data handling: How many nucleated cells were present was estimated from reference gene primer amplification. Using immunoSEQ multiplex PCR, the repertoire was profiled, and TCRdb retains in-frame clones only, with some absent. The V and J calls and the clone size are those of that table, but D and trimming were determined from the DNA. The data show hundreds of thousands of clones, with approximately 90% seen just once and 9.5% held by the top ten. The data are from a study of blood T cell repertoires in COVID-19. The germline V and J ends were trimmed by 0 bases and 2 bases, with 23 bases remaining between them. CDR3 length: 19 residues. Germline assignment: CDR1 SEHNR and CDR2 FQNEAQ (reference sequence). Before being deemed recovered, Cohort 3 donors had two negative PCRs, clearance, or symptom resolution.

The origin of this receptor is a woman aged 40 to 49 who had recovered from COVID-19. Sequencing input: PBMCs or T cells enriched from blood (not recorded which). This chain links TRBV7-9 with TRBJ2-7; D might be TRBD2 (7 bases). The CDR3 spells CASSLAIGSRGGGAYEQYF. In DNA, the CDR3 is TGTGCCAGCAGCTTAGCGATAGGCTCAAGAGGAGGGGGGGCCTACGAGCAGTACTTC.